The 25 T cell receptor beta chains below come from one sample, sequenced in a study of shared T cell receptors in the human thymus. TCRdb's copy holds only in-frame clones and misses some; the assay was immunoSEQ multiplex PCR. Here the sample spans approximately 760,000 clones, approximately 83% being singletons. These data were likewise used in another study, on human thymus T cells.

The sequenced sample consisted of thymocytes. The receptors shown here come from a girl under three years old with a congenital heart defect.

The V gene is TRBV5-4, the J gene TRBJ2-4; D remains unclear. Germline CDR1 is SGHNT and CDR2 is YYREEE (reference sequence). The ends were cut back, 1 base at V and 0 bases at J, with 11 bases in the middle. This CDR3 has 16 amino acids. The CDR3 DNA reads TGTGCCAGCAGCTTGACCCAATCGGTAGCCAAAAACATTCAGTACTTC. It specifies CASSLTQSVAKNIQYF.

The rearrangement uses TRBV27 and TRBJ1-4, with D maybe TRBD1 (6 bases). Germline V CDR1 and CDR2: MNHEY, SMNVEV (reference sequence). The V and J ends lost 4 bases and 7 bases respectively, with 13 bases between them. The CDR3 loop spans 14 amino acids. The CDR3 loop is CASSYRVEGEKLFF. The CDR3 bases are TGTGCCAGCAGTTACAGGGTCGAGGGTGAAAAACTGTTTTTT.

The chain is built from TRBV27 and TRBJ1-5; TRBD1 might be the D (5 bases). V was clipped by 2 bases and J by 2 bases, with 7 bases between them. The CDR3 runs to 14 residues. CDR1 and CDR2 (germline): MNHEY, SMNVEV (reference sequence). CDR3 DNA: TGTGCCAGCAGTTTAACCAGGGGCAATCAGCCCCAGCATTTT. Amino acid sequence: CASSLTRGNQPQHF.

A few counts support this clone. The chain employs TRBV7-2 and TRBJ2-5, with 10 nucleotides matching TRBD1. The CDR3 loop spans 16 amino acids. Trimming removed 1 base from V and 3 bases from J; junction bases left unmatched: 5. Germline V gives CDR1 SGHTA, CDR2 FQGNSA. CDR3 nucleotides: TGTGCCAGCAGCTTAGACTGGACAGGGGGGAAAGAGACCCAGTACTTC. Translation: CASSLDWTGGKETQYF.

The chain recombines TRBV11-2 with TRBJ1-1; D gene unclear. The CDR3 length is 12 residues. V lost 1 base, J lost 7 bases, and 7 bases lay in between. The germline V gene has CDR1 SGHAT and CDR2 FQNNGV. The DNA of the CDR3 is TGTGCCAGCAGCTTAGGGCGGATTGAAGCTTTCTTT. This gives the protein CASSLGRIEAFF. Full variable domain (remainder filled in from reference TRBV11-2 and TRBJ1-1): EAGVAQSPRYKIIEKRQSVAFWCNPISGHATLYWYQQILGQGPKLLIQFQNNGVVDDSQLPKDRFSAERLKGVDSTLKIQPAKLEDSAVYLCASSLGRIEAFFGQGTRLTVV.

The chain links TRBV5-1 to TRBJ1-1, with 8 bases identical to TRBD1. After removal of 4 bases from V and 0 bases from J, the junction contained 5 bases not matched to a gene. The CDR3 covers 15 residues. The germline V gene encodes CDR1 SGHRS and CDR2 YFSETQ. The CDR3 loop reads CASSPQGALNTEAFF. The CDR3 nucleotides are TGCGCCAGCAGCCCCCAGGGGGCCTTGAACACTGAAGCTTTCTTT.

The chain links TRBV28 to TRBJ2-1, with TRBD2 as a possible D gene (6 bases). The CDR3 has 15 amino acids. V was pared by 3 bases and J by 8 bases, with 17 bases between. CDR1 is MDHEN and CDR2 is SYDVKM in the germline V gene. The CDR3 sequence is CASSLTGLQYDEQFF. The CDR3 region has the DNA TGTGCCAGCAGTTTGACGGGACTCCAGTACGATGAGCAGTTCTTC.

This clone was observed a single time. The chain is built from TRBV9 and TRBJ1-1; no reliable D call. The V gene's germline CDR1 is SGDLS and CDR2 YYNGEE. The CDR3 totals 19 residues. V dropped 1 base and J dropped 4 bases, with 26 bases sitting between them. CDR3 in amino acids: CASSVSAPDKARGLTEAFF. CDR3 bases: TGTGCCAGCAGCGTATCCGCCCCGGATAAAGCTCGGGGTCTCACTGAAGCTTTCTTT.

The CDR3 sequence is CASSPFQPSGYNSPLHF. As DNA, the CDR3 is TGTGCCAGCAGTCCCTTCCAGCCGTCAGGCTATAATTCACCCCTCCACTTT. The chain links TRBV27 to TRBJ1-6, with D uncertain. The germline V and J ends were trimmed by 5 bases and 3 bases, with 17 bases remaining between them. The CDR3 is 17 residues long. Germline-derived CDR1 and CDR2 are MNHEY and SMNVEV (reference sequence).

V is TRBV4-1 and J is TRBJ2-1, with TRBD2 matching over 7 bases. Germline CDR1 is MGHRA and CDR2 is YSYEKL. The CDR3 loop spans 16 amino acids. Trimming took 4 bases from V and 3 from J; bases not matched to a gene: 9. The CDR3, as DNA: TGCGCCAGCAGCCCCCCTGAGGGACTAAACTACAATGAGCAGTTCTTC. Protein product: CASSPPEGLNYNEQFF.

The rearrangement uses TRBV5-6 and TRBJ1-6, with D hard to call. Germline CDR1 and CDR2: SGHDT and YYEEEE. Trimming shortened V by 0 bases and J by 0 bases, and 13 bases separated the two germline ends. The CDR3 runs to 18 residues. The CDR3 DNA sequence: TGTGCCAGCAGCTTGGGAGAGGAGATCAGCTCCTATAATTCACCCCTCCACTTT. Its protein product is CASSLGEEISSYNSPLHF. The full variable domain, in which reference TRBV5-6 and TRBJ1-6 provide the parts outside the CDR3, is DAGVTQSPTHLIKTRGQQVTLRCSPKSGHDTVSWYQQALGQGPQFIFQYYEEEERQRGNFPDRFSGHQFPNYSSELNVNALLLGDSALYLCASSLGEEISSYNSPLHFGNGTRLTVT.

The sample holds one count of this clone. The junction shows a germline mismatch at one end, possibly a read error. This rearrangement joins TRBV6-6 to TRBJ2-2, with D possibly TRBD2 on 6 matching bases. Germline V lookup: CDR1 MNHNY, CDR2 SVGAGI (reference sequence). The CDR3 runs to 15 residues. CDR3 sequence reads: CASSYSTRNTGGLFF. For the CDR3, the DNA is TGTGCCAGCAGTTACTCGACAAGGAACACCGGGGGGCTGTTTTTT.

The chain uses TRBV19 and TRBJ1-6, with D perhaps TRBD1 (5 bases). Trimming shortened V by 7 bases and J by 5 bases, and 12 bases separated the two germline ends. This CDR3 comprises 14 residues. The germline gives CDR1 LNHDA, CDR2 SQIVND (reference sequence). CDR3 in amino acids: CASTKQVDNSPLHF. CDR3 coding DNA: TGTGCCAGTACAAAACAGGTTGATAATTCACCCCTCCACTTT.

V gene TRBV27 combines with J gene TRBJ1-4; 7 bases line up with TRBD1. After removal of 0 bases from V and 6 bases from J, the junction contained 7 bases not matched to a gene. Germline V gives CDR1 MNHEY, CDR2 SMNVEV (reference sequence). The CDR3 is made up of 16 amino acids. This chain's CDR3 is CASSLSGDRADEKLFF. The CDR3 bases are TGTGCCAGCAGTTTATCTGGCGACAGGGCCGATGAAAAACTGTTTTTT.

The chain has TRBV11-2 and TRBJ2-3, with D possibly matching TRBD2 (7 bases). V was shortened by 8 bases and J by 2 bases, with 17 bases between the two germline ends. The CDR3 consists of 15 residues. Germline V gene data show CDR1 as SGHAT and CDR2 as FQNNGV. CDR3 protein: CASRRGGRVTDTQYF. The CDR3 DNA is TGTGCCAGCCGGAGGGGGGGGCGAGTCACAGATACGCAGTATTTT.

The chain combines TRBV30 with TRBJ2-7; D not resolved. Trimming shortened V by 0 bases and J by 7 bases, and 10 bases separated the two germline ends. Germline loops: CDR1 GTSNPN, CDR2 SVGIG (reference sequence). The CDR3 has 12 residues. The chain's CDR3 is CAWSVMTGEQYF. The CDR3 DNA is TGTGCCTGGAGTGTAATGACCGGGGAGCAGTACTTC.

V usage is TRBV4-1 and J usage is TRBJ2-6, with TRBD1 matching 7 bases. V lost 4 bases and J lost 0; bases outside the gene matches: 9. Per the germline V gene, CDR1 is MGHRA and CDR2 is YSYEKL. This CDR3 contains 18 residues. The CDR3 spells CASSPREGGSSGANVLTF. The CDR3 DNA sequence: TGCGCCAGCAGCCCGAGGGAAGGGGGCAGCTCTGGGGCCAACGTCCTGACTTTC.

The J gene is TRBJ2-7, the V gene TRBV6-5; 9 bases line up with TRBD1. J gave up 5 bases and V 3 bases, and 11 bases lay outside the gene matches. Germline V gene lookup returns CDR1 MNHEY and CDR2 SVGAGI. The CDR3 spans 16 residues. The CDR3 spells CASSYGGGDRAHEQYF. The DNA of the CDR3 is TGTGCCAGCAGTTATGGGGGTGGGGACAGGGCCCACGAGCAGTACTTC.

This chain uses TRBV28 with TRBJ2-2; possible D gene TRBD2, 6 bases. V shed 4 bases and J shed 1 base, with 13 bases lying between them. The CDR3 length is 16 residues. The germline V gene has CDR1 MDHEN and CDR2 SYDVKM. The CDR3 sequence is CASSSRGWGNTGELFF. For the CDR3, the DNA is TGTGCCAGCAGTTCCCGGGGGTGGGGGAACACCGGGGAGCTGTTTTTT. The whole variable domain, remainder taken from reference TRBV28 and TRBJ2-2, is DVKVTQSSRYLVKRTGEKVFLECVQDMDHENMFWYRQDPGLGLRLIYFSYDVKMKEKGDIPEGYSVSREKKERFSLILESASTNQTSMYLCASSSRGWGNTGELFFGEGSRLTVL.

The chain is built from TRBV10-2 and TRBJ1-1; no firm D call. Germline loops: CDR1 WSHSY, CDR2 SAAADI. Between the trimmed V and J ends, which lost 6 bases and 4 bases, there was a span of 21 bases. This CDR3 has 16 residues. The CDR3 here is CASSGRAGGGSTEAFF. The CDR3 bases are TGCGCCAGCAGCGGAAGGGCGGGCGGAGGCAGCACTGAAGCTTTCTTT.

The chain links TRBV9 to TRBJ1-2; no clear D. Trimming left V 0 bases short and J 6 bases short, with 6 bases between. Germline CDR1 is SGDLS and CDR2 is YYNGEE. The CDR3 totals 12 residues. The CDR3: CASSVASDGYTF. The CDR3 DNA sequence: TGTGCCAGCAGCGTAGCGAGTGATGGCTACACCTTC.

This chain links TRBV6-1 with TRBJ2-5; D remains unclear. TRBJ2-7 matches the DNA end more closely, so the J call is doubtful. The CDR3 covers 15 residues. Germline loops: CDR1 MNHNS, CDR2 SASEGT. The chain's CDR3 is CASSYLGESSYEQYF. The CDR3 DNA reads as TGTGCCAGCAGCTACCTCGGAGAGAGCTCCTACGAGCAGTACTTC.

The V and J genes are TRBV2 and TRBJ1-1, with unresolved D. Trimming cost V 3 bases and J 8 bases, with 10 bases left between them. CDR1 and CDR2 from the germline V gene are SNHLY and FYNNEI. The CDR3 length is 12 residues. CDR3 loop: CASSDWAEEAFF. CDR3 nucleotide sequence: TGTGCCAGCAGTGATTGGGCAGAAGAAGCTTTCTTT. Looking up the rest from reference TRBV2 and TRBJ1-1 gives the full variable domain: EPEVTQTPSHQVTQMGQEVILRCVPISNHLYFYWYRQILGQKVEFLVSFYNNEISEKSEIFDDQFSVERPDGSNFTLKIRSTKLEDSAMYFCASSDWAEEAFFGQGTRLTVV.

CDR3 sequence (DNA): TGTGCCATCCGCGGGGATGGCTCGGGGGAGGTTTACACTGAAGCTTTCTTT. It translates to CAIRGDGSGEVYTEAFF. V usage is TRBV10-3 and J usage is TRBJ1-1; D possibly corresponds to TRBD1 (5 bases). V lost 8 bases and J 3 bases, leaving 25 bases between the germline ends. The germline gives CDR1 ENHRY, CDR2 SYGVKD. CDR3 length: 17 residues.

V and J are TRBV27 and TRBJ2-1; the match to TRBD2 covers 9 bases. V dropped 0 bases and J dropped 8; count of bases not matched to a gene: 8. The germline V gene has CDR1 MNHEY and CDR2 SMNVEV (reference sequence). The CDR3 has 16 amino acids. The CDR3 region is CASSLSGRGGRYEQFF. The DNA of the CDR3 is TGTGCCAGCAGTTTATCAGGGCGGGGGGGCCGCTATGAGCAGTTCTTC.